The 15 T cell receptor beta chains given below trace back to one sample, sequenced in a study of beta chain features in type 1 diabetes. Every bit of the isolated RNA underwent reverse transcription, so sequencing read expressed TCRB transcripts. TCRdb's table, derived via immunoSEQ multiplex PCR, lists solely in-frame clones and lacks some. This sample carries about 660,000 clones, roughly 13% of them seen once, and the ten largest clones take around 0.04%. Their antigen targets remain unknown. Regarding the study as a whole: People with Type 1 diabetes carried modestly yet significantly shorter TCRB CDR3s in all four CD4+ subsets.

Sequenced: naive CD4+ T cells from blood. Every receptor here comes from a man between 18 and 29 years old with type 1 diabetes.

The genes are TRBV7-6 and TRBJ2-7; D is perhaps TRBD2 (5 bases). Germline V gene lookup returns CDR1 SGHVS and CDR2 FNYEAQ. Trimming took off 4 bases at V and 0 bases at J, with 19 bases between the two ends. CDR3 length: 17 residues. The CDR3 loop reads CASSSVERAAYSYEQYF. The CDR3 nucleotides read TGTGCCAGCAGCTCGGTAGAGAGAGCGGCCTACTCCTACGAGCAGTACTTC.

Only a few counts were recorded for this clone. This chain connects TRBV5-8 to TRBJ2-5; D is possibly TRBD2 (6 bases). Germline-derived CDR1 and CDR2 are SGHTS and YDEGEE. This CDR3 has 15 amino acids. The V end was cut by 3 bases, the J end by 2 bases, with 14 bases between. CDR3 residues: CASSSSGPSQETQYF. CDR3 nucleotides: TGTGCCAGCAGCTCAAGCGGGCCGTCGCAAGAGACCCAGTACTTC.

The J gene is TRBJ2-1, the V gene TRBV5-1, with D perhaps matching TRBD1 (5 bases). The CDR3 loop spans 16 amino acids. CDR1 and CDR2 (germline): SGHRS, YFSETQ. Deletions cut 2 bases from V and 0 bases from J, with 12 bases between. The CDR3 DNA follows: TGCGCCAGCAGCTTTAGGACACCATCCTCCTACAATGAGCAGTTCTTC. Translation gives CASSFRTPSSYNEQFF.

The chain recombines TRBV29-1 with TRBJ1-5, with unresolved D. CDR1 SQVTM and CDR2 ANQGSEA come from the germline V gene. The CDR3 runs to 13 residues. V shed 3 bases and J shed 0 bases, with 6 bases lying between them. CDR3 protein: CSVEYGSNQPQHF. The CDR3 DNA sequence: TGCAGCGTTGAGTATGGTAGCAATCAGCCCCAGCATTTT. Variable domain in full (rest from reference TRBV29-1 and TRBJ1-5): SAVISQKPSRDICQRGTSLTIQCQVDSQVTMMFWYRQQPGQSLTLIATANQGSEATYESGFVIDKFPISRPNLTFSTLTVSNMSPEDSSIYLCSVEYGSNQPQHFGDGTRLSIL.

V gene TRBV7-2 combines with J gene TRBJ1-2; TRBD1 matches 7 bases. This CDR3 region has 15 residues. Trimming removed 1 base from V and 6 bases from J; junction bases left unmatched: 8. The germline CDR1 and CDR2 sequences are SGHTA and FQGNSA. DNA of the CDR3: TGTGCCAGCAGCTTAGAACAGGGGCGGGCAGATGGCTACACCTTC. Its protein is CASSLEQGRADGYTF.

The chain carries TRBV4-1 and TRBJ1-4; tentatively, D is TRBD1 (5 bases). The ends were cut back, 2 bases at V and 8 bases at J, with 15 bases in the middle. This CDR3 region has 15 residues. Germline lookup yields CDR1 MGHRA and CDR2 YSYEKL. The CDR3 DNA reads as TGCGCCAGCAGCCAAAAGGGGTTTTACGAGGAAAAACTGTTTTTT. It encodes CASSQKGFYEEKLFF.

This clone was recorded once. One end of the junction fails to match germline, which may point to a read error. The rearrangement uses TRBV6-1 and TRBJ1-4, with TRBD1 matching over 10 bases. Germline V gene sequence: CDR1 MNHNS, CDR2 SASEGT. CDR3 length equals 14 residues. The CDR3 sequence is CASSADRGDEKLFF. In DNA form, the CDR3 reads TGTGCCAGTAGTGCGGACAGGGGGGATGAAAAACTGTTTTTT.

A few counts support this clone. The chain uses TRBV30 and TRBJ1-3; a weak D match, TRBD1 (6 bases). This CDR3 is 11 amino acids long. Germline assignment: CDR1 GTSNPN and CDR2 SVGIG (reference sequence). V dropped 2 bases and J dropped 8 bases, with 7 bases sitting between them. CDR3 in amino acids: CAWSTGHTIYF. The CDR3 region has the DNA TGTGCCTGGAGTACAGGGCACACCATATATTTT.

The chain is built from TRBV30 and TRBJ1-5; 8 bases map to TRBD1. CDR1 is GTSNPN, CDR2 SVGIG, per germline (reference sequence). V lost 3 bases to trimming and J lost 6 bases; unmatched junction nucleotides: 10. CDR3 length equals 15 residues. CDR3 amino acids: CAWRSRQGARQPQHF. CDR3 DNA sequence: TGTGCCTGGAGGTCCCGGCAGGGGGCTCGTCAGCCCCAGCATTTT.

This clone was detected a few times. This chain connects TRBV4-1 to TRBJ2-3; 7 bases fit TRBD2. In germline, CDR1 is MGHRA, CDR2 YSYEKL. This CDR3 comprises 16 residues. After removal of 4 bases from V and 0 bases from J, the junction contained 7 bases not matched to a gene. CDR3 protein: CASSRLAGFSTDTQYF. The CDR3 nucleotides are TGCGCCAGCAGCCGTTTAGCGGGTTTCAGCACAGATACGCAGTATTTT.

A few counts support this clone. This chain joins TRBV4-2 and TRBJ1-4; TRBD1 matches 7 bases. V lost 4 bases, J lost 2 bases, and 1 base stayed unmatched. CDR1 is LGHNA, CDR2 YNFKEQ, per germline. The CDR3 has 14 amino acids. CDR3 sequence (DNA): TGTGCCAGCAGCCGGGACAGTACTAATGAAAAACTGTTTTTT. It yields the protein CASSRDSTNEKLFF.

This clone showed up just a few times. The chain is built from TRBV28 and TRBJ1-5; D unclear. Germline-derived CDR1 and CDR2 are MDHEN and SYDVKM. The CDR3 has 12 residues. V lost 5 bases and J 8 bases, leaving 10 bases between the germline ends. In nucleotides, the CDR3 is TGTGCCAGCAGTCAAGTTGGGGAGCCCCAGCATTTT. Its translation is CASSQVGEPQHF.

The chain uses TRBV5-1 and TRBJ2-3; TRBD1 or TRBD2 may be the D gene (5 bases each). CDR1 is SGHRS and CDR2 is YFSETQ in the germline V gene. The CDR3 is 15 amino acids. Trimming stripped 5 bases from V and 2 bases from J, with 15 bases between. CDR3 nucleotides: TGCGCCAGCAGTTCAACGGGGCAACACACAGATACGCAGTATTTT. It codes for CASSSTGQHTDTQYF.

A few counts support this clone. This chain uses TRBV6-5 with TRBJ2-1; D is perhaps TRBD2 (5 bases). CDR3 size: 12 residues. V was clipped by 7 bases and J by 6 bases, with 10 bases between them. CDR1 is MNHEY and CDR2 is SVGAGI in the germline V gene. The CDR3 spells CASIREFNEQFF. Written as DNA, the CDR3 is TGTGCCAGCATCCGGGAATTCAATGAGCAGTTCTTC.

This clone has a handful of counts. The rearrangement links TRBV30 to TRBJ2-4; 10 bases align to TRBD1. Germline loops: CDR1 GTSNPN, CDR2 SVGIG (reference sequence). The CDR3 is 15 amino acids. V trimming: 4 bases; J trimming: 7 bases; junction bases outside the gene matches: 10. The CDR3 spells CAWTLDRGSINIQYF. The CDR3 DNA is TGTGCCTGGACCTTGGACAGGGGGAGTATTAACATTCAGTACTTC.